This T cell receptor beta chain was sequenced during a study of metastatic and nonmetastatic thyroid tumors. Findings and limits, study-wide: According to reports, the diversity of TCR beta was significantly higher in malignant thyroid tumors than in benign nodules, and this held in both blood and tumor samples.

All patients reached thyroid surgery having received no treatment beforehand. V was shortened by 2 bases and J by 1 base, with 8 bases between the two germline ends. This CDR3 spans 14 amino acids. From germline, CDR1 is MNHEY and CDR2 SVGEGT. This clone was counted between two and nine times. Its specificity is not known. Under the authors' procedure: A distant-metastasis classifier for papillary thyroid cancer was built using CDR3 differences across clinicopathological groups. TCRdb re-called the PCR reads with MiXCR. These V and J calls rely on TCRdb rather than the paper's analysis. The sample shows more than 40,000 clones, under 4% of them seen only once.

The origin of this receptor is a female donor with papillary thyroid cancer or a benign thyroid nodule (not recorded which). Some clones in this sample may be carry-over from other donors' samples. This chain uses TRBV6-2 or TRBV6-3 with TRBJ1-1; a possible D gene is TRBD1 (5 bases). The material sequenced was blood. The CDR3 is CASSYRQPNTEAFF. As DNA, the CDR3 is TGTGCCAGCAGTTACAGACAGCCGAACACTGAAGCTTTCTTT.